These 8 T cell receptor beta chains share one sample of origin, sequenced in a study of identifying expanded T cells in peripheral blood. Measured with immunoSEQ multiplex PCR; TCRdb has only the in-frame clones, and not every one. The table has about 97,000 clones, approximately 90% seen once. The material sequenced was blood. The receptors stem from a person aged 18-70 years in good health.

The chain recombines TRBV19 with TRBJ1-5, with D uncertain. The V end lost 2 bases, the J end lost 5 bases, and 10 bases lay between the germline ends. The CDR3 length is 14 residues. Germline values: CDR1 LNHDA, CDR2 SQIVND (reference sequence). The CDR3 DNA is TGTGCCAGTAGTATACTGGGCAGAGATCAGCCCCAGCATTTT. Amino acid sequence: CASSILGRDQPQHF.

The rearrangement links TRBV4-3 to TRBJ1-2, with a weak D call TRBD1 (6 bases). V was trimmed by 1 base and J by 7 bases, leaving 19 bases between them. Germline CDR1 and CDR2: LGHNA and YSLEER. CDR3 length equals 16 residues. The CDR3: CASSQGYGGRDVGYTF. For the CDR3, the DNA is TGCGCCAGCAGCCAAGGCTACGGGGGCAGGGATGTTGGCTACACCTTC.

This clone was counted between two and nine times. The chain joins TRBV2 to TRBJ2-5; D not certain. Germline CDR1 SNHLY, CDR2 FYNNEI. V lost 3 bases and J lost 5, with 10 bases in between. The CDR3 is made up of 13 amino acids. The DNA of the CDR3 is TGTGCCAGCAGTGAGGGCCGGGCGGAGACCCAGTACTTC. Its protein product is CASSEGRAETQYF.

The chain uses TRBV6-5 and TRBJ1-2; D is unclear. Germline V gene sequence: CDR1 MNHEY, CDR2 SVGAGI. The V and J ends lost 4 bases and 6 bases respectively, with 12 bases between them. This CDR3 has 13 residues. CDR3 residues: CASSLAGPHGYTF. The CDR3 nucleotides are TGTGCCAGCAGTTTAGCCGGGCCCCATGGCTACACCTTC.

The CDR3 region has the DNA TGCGCCAGCAGCTTGTTACCCCTTGACCAGGGTGAGCAGTTCTTC. Amino acids: CASSLLPLDQGEQFF. The V gene is TRBV5-1, the J gene TRBJ2-1; possibly TRBD1 for D (5 bases). The V gene lost 1 base and the J gene lost 9 bases, with 17 bases spanning the gap. In germline, CDR1 is SGHRS, CDR2 YFSETQ. The CDR3 consists of 15 residues.

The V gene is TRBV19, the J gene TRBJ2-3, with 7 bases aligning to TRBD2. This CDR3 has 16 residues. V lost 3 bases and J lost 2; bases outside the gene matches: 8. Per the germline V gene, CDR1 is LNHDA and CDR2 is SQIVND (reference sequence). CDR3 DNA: TGTGCCAGTAGTATTGGGAGGGGTAGACCCACAGATACGCAGTATTTT. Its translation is CASSIGRGRPTDTQYF.

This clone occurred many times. This chain's CDR3 is CASKGQLNTEAFF. In DNA, the CDR3 is TGTGCCAGTAAGGGACAGTTGAACACTGAAGCTTTCTTT. The chain has TRBV19 and TRBJ1-1, with TRBD1 matching over 7 bases. The CDR3 runs to 13 residues. With V trimmed by 7 bases and J by 0 bases, 2 bases remained unmatched. Germline assignment: CDR1 LNHDA and CDR2 SQIVND (reference sequence).

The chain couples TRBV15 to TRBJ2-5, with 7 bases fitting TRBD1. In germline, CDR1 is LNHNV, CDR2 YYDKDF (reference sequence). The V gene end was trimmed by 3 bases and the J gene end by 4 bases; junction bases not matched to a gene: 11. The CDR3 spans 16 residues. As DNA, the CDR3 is TGTGCCACCAGCAGGGCAGGACAGGTTTCGCGAGAGACCCAGTACTTC. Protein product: CATSRAGQVSRETQYF.